Included here is one T cell receptor beta chain sequence, with context. The CDR3 totals 14 residues. Trimming cost V 3 bases and J 5 bases; bases outside gene matches: 5. From germline, CDR1 is SGHRS and CDR2 YFSETQ. The data stem from a study of blood T cell repertoires in COVID-19. Produced via immunoSEQ multiplex PCR; TCRdb's table is partial and in-frame only. The profile shows around 180,000 clones, around 80% of them singletons. The source is a man in his 70s with active or convalescent COVID-19. V is TRBV5-1 and J is TRBJ2-1; 7 bases match TRBD1. Sequencing was done on a sample of peripheral blood. CDR3 coding DNA: TGCGCCAGCAGCTCCGGGACAGAGGACAATGAGCAGTTCTTC. It yields the protein CASSSGTEDNEQFF.